The 8 T cell receptor beta chains in this list originate from one sample, sequenced in a study of blood T cells in healthy people across ages. Using a J-beta primer mix together with a sample-barcoded 5' primer, a second PCR was run for roughly 7 to 12 cycles. Each CDR3 protein gets one entry after TCRdb re-called the 5' RACE reads with MiXCR. The sample contains roughly 1.6 million distinct CDR3 sequences, 30% to 35% of which appear only once. The sequenced material came from blood. Receptors were obtained from a woman younger than 45 in good health.

This clonotype was counted a few times. This chain uses TRBV30 with TRBJ2-4; D unclear. Germline V gene lookup returns CDR1 GTSNPN and CDR2 SVGIG (reference sequence). The CDR3 sequence is 13 residues long. V lost 1 base, J lost 2 bases, and 6 bases lay in between. CDR3 DNA sequence: TGTGCCTGGAGTGGGCAGTCCAAAAACATTCAGTACTTC. Its translation: CAWSGQSKNIQYF. Looking up the rest from reference TRBV30 and TRBJ2-4 gives the full variable domain: SQTIHQWPATLVQPVGSPLSLECTVEGTSNPNLYWYRQAAGRGLQLLFYSVGIGQISSEVPQNLSASRPQDRQFILSSKKLLLSDSGFYLCAWSGQSKNIQYFGAGTRLSVL.

This clonotype came up a few times. The V call is TRBV20-1, the J call TRBJ2-1; 9 nucleotides agree with TRBD2. V shed 0 bases, J shed 8 bases, and the junction held 14 bases outside the gene matches. In germline, CDR1 is DFQATT, CDR2 SNEGSKA (reference sequence). The CDR3 extends over 17 amino acids. The CDR3 DNA is TGCAGTGCTAGAGATCCGGCTAGCGGGACCCCTTGGGATGAGCAGTTCTTC. Amino acid sequence: CSARDPASGTPWDEQFF.

This clonotype was observed many times. This rearrangement joins TRBV4-1 to TRBJ1-5, with D possibly TRBD1 on 5 matching bases. V shed 0 bases and J shed 7 bases, with 13 bases lying between them. CDR1 is MGHRA and CDR2 is YSYEKL in the germline V gene. The CDR3 is 15 residues long. This CDR3 reads CASSQDRAGPQPQHF. DNA for the CDR3: TGCGCCAGCAGCCAAGATAGGGCAGGGCCCCAGCCCCAGCATTTT.

This chain links TRBV12-3 or TRBV12-4 with TRBJ2-1; TRBD2 matches at 10 bases. The CDR3 has 14 amino acids. Germline trimming cut 4 bases from V and 10 bases from J; bases unmatched to any gene: 7. The CDR3 nucleotides are TGTGCCAGCAGTTCCGGGACTAGCGCCTCGGAGCAGTTCTTC. Translating gives CASSSGTSASEQFF.

This clonotype came up a few times. The chain is built from TRBV27 and TRBJ1-5, with D perhaps matching TRBD1 (5 bases). CDR1 MNHEY and CDR2 SMNVEV come from the germline V gene (reference sequence). The V end was cut by 3 bases, the J end by 5 bases, with 11 bases between. The length of the CDR3 is 14 residues. The CDR3 protein is CASSFRQGHQPQHF. For the CDR3, the DNA is TGTGCCAGCAGTTTTCGCCAGGGCCATCAGCCCCAGCATTTT.

The chain carries TRBV5-4 and TRBJ2-4; 8 bases are a match to TRBD2. There are 13 residues in the CDR3. The V and J ends lost 6 bases and 13 bases, in that order; junction bases with no gene match: 12. CDR1 SGHNT and CDR2 YYREEE come from the germline V gene (reference sequence). The CDR3 is CASMERGRYKQYF. CDR3 DNA sequence: TGTGCCAGCATGGAGCGGGGGAGATACAAGCAGTACTTC.

A word on this clonotype: A much larger clone sits a single nucleotide away, making a read error possible. The rearrangement uses TRBV4-1 and TRBJ2-5, with 14 bases identical to TRBD2. The DNA end is more similar to TRBJ2-1, so the J call may be wrong. Germline V gene lookup returns CDR1 MGHRA and CDR2 YSYEKL. The CDR3 sequence is 19 residues long. The CDR3 DNA reads as TGCGCCAGCAGCCACACCGGACTAGCGGGGGGCCCGTACCAAGAGACCCAGTTCTTC. This encodes CASSHTGLAGGPYQETQFF.

Only a few counts were recorded for this clonotype. The chain combines TRBV4-1 with TRBJ2-7, with 11 bases matching TRBD1. V lost 4 bases and J lost 9; bases outside the gene matches: 8. The CDR3 consists of 14 residues. Germline V CDR1 and CDR2: MGHRA, YSYEKL. CDR3 amino acids: CASSRDRGTGGQYF. CDR3 in DNA: TGCGCCAGCAGCCGGGACAGGGGGACTGGGGGGCAGTACTTC.